This TCR beta chain was obtained from a study of preoperative IRX-2 immunotherapy in early breast cancer. Treatment reported: preoperative locoregional IRX-2 cytokine immunotherapy. Samples came from a phase Ib trial of preoperative locoregional IRX-2 cytokine immunotherapy. Sequenced by immunoSEQ multiplex PCR; TCRdb stores in-frame clones only, minus some. Among approximately 27,000 clones listed, approximately 75% were seen once. CDR3 length: 15 residues. The V and J ends lost 5 bases and 2 bases, in that order; junction bases with no gene match: 8. Germline V lookup: CDR1 SGHRS, CDR2 YFSETQ. V usage is TRBV5-1 and J usage is TRBJ1-1, with TRBD1 matching over 8 bases. The TCR was taken from a human donor with breast cancer. Specimen: lymph node tissue, collected after IRX-2 immunotherapy. The CDR3 loop reads CASRWTGIGNTEAFF. For the CDR3, the DNA is TGCGCCAGCAGATGGACAGGGATCGGCAACACTGAAGCTTTCTTT.